The 15 T cell receptor beta chains below come from one sample, sequenced in a study of identical twins. TCRdb recomputed calls from the 5' RACE reads with MiXCR, one row per CDR3 protein. The profile shows some 100,000 distinct CDR3 sequences, 5.9% of them singletons. Specimen: memory T cells sorted from blood. The receptors stem from a woman between 45 and 60 years old in good health.

This clonotype was seen many times. The rearrangement links TRBV5-1 to TRBJ2-7; tentative D call: TRBD1 (5 bases). CDR3 length: 13 residues. The V end lost 2 bases, the J end lost 3 bases, and 9 bases lay between the germline ends. Germline lookup yields CDR1 SGHRS and CDR2 YFSETQ. The CDR3 is CASSLGDFYEQYF. Here the CDR3 DNA reads TGCGCCAGCAGCTTAGGGGATTTCTACGAGCAGTACTTC.

In this sample, this clonotype turned up many times. The chain joins TRBV29-1 to TRBJ2-7; D remains ambiguous. The CDR3 covers 12 residues. Germline assignment: CDR1 SQVTM and CDR2 ANQGSEA. V lost 5 bases, J lost 3 bases, and 11 bases lay in between. CDR3 bases: TGCAGCGTTCTGGACGGTAGCTACGAGCAGTACTTC. Protein: CSVLDGSYEQYF.

This clonotype was detected ten times or more. The chain links TRBV4-1 to TRBJ2-1; the D is unclear. Trimming cost V 1 base and J 7 bases, with 11 bases left between them. Germline-derived CDR1 and CDR2 are MGHRA and YSYEKL. The CDR3 sequence is 14 residues long. For the CDR3, the DNA is TGCGCCAGCAGCCAAGGCACGGTAATTAATGAGCAGTTCTTC. Its translation: CASSQGTVINEQFF.

This clonotype was seen ten or more times. The CDR3 DNA is TGTGCCAGCAGCAAGGGACAGGGCACAGATACGCAGTATTTT. Residues: CASSKGQGTDTQYF. The V and J genes are TRBV9 and TRBJ2-3; the match to TRBD1 covers 8 bases. Germline values: CDR1 SGDLS, CDR2 YYNGEE. The V segment lost 4 bases and the J segment 1 base; nucleotides outside the gene matches: 2. This CDR3 comprises 14 residues. Full variable domain (outside the CDR3, taken from reference TRBV9 and TRBJ2-3): DSGVTQTPKHLITATGQRVTLRCSPRSGDLSVYWYQQSLDQGLQFLIQYYNGEERAKGNILERFSAQQFPDLHSELNLSSLELGDSALYFCASSKGQGTDTQYFGPGTRLTVL.

This sequence joins TRBV28 and TRBJ1-6; D call uncertain. Germline loops: CDR1 MDHEN, CDR2 SYDVKM. This CDR3 comprises 12 residues. V lost 7 bases to trimming and J lost 9 bases, with 10 bases between them. The CDR3 sequence is CASKPVTSPLHF. CDR3 nucleotide sequence: TGTGCCAGCAAGCCCGTCACTTCACCCCTCCACTTT.

This chain connects TRBV4-1 to TRBJ2-5; 14 bases match TRBD2. V lost 8 bases, J lost 7 bases, and 6 bases stayed unmatched. CDR1 and CDR2 (germline): MGHRA, YSYEKL. The CDR3 runs to 14 residues. Here the CDR3 DNA reads TGCGCCAGCTCGGGACTAGCGGGAGAGGGGACCCAGTACTTC. Translation: CASSGLAGEGTQYF.

The J gene is TRBJ2-1, the V gene TRBV3-1, with 9 bases that match TRBD2. J lost 6 bases, V lost 3 bases, and 9 bases had no gene match. CDR3 length equals 16 residues. Germline values: CDR1 LGHDT, CDR2 YNNKEL (reference sequence). In nucleotides, the CDR3 is TGTGCCAGCAGCCAGACTCTAGCGGGATGGGGCAATGAGCAGTTCTTC. Translating gives CASSQTLAGWGNEQFF.

This clonotype has at least ten counts. The V gene is TRBV24-1, the J gene TRBJ1-1; 9 bases are shared with TRBD1. The V segment lost 7 bases and the J segment 1 base; nucleotides outside the gene matches: 3. The CDR3 has 14 residues. Per germline, CDR1 KGHDR and CDR2 SFDVKD. The CDR3 is CATSPTGGNTEAFF. DNA of the CDR3: TGTGCCACCAGCCCGACAGGGGGGAACACTGAAGCTTTCTTT.

This clonotype turned up a few times. The chain has TRBV29-1 and TRBJ1-4; a weak D match, TRBD1 (6 bases). The CDR3 is 14 amino acids. From germline, CDR1 is SQVTM and CDR2 ANQGSEA. Trimming pared 4 bases from V and 6 bases from J, leaving 15 bases between. As DNA, the CDR3 is TGCAGCGTTGGCGTAGGGGGTTCGTATGAAAAACTGTTTTTT. Amino acid sequence: CSVGVGGSYEKLFF.

This clonotype has a count of ten or more. This chain joins TRBV24-1 and TRBJ2-2; D is unclear. Germline assignment: CDR1 KGHDR and CDR2 SFDVKD. This CDR3 is 13 amino acids long. With 8 bases removed from V and 0 bases from J, the gap between germline ends came to 6 bases. In nucleotides, the CDR3 is TGTGCCACCAAAACACCGAACACCGGGGAGCTGTTTTTT. As protein: CATKTPNTGELFF.

In this sample, this clonotype turned up a few times. V gene TRBV27 combines with J gene TRBJ2-7, with 8 nucleotides matching TRBD2. There are 15 residues in the CDR3. The V segment lost 5 bases and the J segment 4 bases; nucleotides outside the gene matches: 10. Germline V gene data show CDR1 as MNHEY and CDR2 as SMNVEV (reference sequence). CDR3 nucleotides: TGTGCCAGCAGTCGGGGGGCGGGAGGTGAATACGAGCAGTACGTC. It specifies CASSRGAGGEYEQYV.

Many counts were recorded for this clonotype. This chain connects TRBV24-1 to TRBJ1-5; 12 bases fit TRBD1. CDR3 length: 20 amino acids. The junction had 12 bases not matched to a gene; V was cut back by 4 bases and J by 0 bases. The V gene's germline CDR1 is KGHDR and CDR2 SFDVKD. The CDR3 reads CATSDAGTGGHRYSNQPQHF. CDR3 DNA: TGTGCCACCAGTGACGCCGGGACAGGGGGCCACCGCTATAGCAATCAGCCCCAGCATTTT.

This clonotype was seen many times. V usage is TRBV12-3 or TRBV12-4 and J usage is TRBJ2-1; a possible D gene is TRBD2 (6 bases). CDR3 length: 16 residues. V lost 7 bases and J lost 4, with 20 bases in between. DNA of the CDR3: TGTGCCAGCAAACCCGGCGTAGGGACTCCGTACAATGAGCAGTTCTTC. This encodes CASKPGVGTPYNEQFF.

The table lists this clonotype with many counts. This chain connects TRBV13 to TRBJ1-1; maybe TRBD1 (6 bases). The CDR3 is 14 amino acids. Looked up from germline, CDR1 is PRHDT and CDR2 is FYEKMQ (reference sequence). Trimming stripped 3 bases from V and 3 bases from J, with 11 bases between. The CDR3 is CASSFGGRDTEAFF. In nucleotides, the CDR3 is TGTGCCAGCAGCTTCGGGGGGCGCGACACTGAAGCTTTCTTT. Full variable domain (remainder filled in from reference TRBV13 and TRBJ1-1): AAGVIQSPRHLIKEKRETATLKCYPIPRHDTVYWYQQGPGQDPQFLISFYEKMQSDKGSIPDRFSAQQFSDYHSELNMSSLELGDSALYFCASSFGGRDTEAFFGQGTRLTVV.

This clonotype came up many times. The chain has TRBV6-2 or TRBV6-3 and TRBJ2-7; no definite D call. V was trimmed by 0 bases and J by 5 bases, leaving 2 bases between them. CDR1 MNHEY and CDR2 SVGEGT come from the germline V gene. The CDR3 spans 11 residues. CDR3 DNA: TGTGCCAGCAGTTACTCGAACGAGCAGTACGTC. It codes for CASSYSNEQYV.